Sequencing of this T cell receptor beta chain was carried out in a study of blood T cell repertoires in COVID-19. Study in general: The cDNA or gDNA used as material had been derived from T cells, B-cell-depleted T cells, or PBMCs.

Seattle's cohort entered during active infection and was followed longitudinally. Sequencing used immunoSEQ multiplex PCR; TCRdb keeps in-frame clones, though not all of them. The sample lists hundreds of thousands of clones, roughly 85% occurring once. Germline CDR1 is MNHEY and CDR2 is SVGEGT. V was trimmed by 0 bases and J by 8 bases, leaving 13 bases between them. This CDR3 has 15 amino acids. The rearrangement uses TRBV6-2 or TRBV6-3 and TRBJ1-4, with D tentatively TRBD1 (5 bases). This clonotype was obtained from a man aged 45-65 years with COVID-19, enrolled during active disease. Sequencing input: peripheral blood. The CDR3: CASSYSTGGMEKLFF. The CDR3 DNA reads as TGTGCCAGCAGTTACTCGACGGGGGGGATGGAAAAACTGTTTTTT.